A single sample gave rise to the 23 T cell receptor beta chains below, sequenced in a study of cytomegalovirus exposure and HLA in healthy donors. Vbeta (60) and Jbeta (13) primers were used in the PCR. Using immunoSEQ multiplex PCR, the repertoire was profiled, and TCRdb retains in-frame clones only, with some absent. The profile shows approximately 80,000 clones, around 66% of them singletons. The sequencing input was PBMCs. The receptors stem from a middle-aged woman in good health and CMV-seropositive.

This chain joins TRBV2 and TRBJ2-7; D uncertain. CDR3 length: 18 residues. V lost 0 bases and J lost 4, with 22 bases in between. CDR1 and CDR2 from the germline V gene are SNHLY and FYNNEI. CDR3 sequence (DNA): TGTGCCAGCAGTGAAGCGTCGAGCTTTGGGTCACCACTATACGAGCAGTACTTC. Translation gives CASSEASSFGSPLYEQYF.

This clone occurred a few times. The chain joins TRBV15 to TRBJ2-3; D is perhaps TRBD1 (5 bases). Trimming took off 1 base at V and 4 bases at J, with 9 bases between the two ends. Germline V lookup: CDR1 LNHNV, CDR2 YYDKDF (reference sequence). The CDR3 has 14 amino acids. CDR3 bases: TGTGCCACCAGCAGAGCCGCAGGGCCAGATACGCAGTATTTT. It yields the protein CATSRAAGPDTQYF.

V and J are TRBV21-1 and TRBJ2-4; TRBD1 reflects the table's D call only, with no check against the DNA. TRBV21-1 is a pseudogene. This CDR3 spans 17 amino acids. CDR3 nucleotides: TGTGCCAGCAGCAATCCTCATGACAGGAGGTCCAAAAACATTCAGTACTTC. Protein sequence: CASSNPHDRRSKNIQYF.

The chain links TRBV25-1 to TRBJ2-2; 8 bases fit TRBD2. The V segment lost 1 base and the J segment 6 bases; nucleotides outside the gene matches: 4. Germline V lookup: CDR1 MGHDK, CDR2 SYGVNS. The CDR3 contains 15 residues. DNA of the CDR3: TGTGCCAGCAGTGAATTAAGCGGGAGAGCCGGGGAGCTGTTTTTT. This codes for CASSELSGRAGELFF.

J is TRBJ2-7 and V is TRBV5-4; 8 bases fit TRBD2. Germline V gives CDR1 SGHNT, CDR2 YYREEE (reference sequence). With V trimmed by 4 bases and J by 6 bases, 6 bases remained unmatched. The CDR3 is made up of 13 amino acids. The CDR3 is CASSRGREVEQYF. The CDR3, as DNA: TGTGCCAGCAGCCGGGGGCGGGAGGTCGAGCAGTACTTC.

V usage is TRBV5-1 and J usage is TRBJ2-2; 11 bases map to TRBD2. In germline, CDR1 is SGHRS, CDR2 YFSETQ. The CDR3 has 16 amino acids. J was trimmed by 1 base and V by 2 bases; bases with no gene match: 1. The CDR3 sequence is CASSFLAGGNTGELFF. The CDR3 bases are TGCGCCAGCAGCTTCCTAGCGGGAGGGAACACCGGGGAGCTGTTTTTT.

The CDR3 here is CASSNQDQPQHF. The CDR3, as DNA: TGTGCCAGCAGCAACCAGGATCAGCCCCAGCATTTT. The chain has TRBV7-9 and TRBJ1-5; D unresolved. Trimming took 5 bases from V and 5 from J, leaving 7 bases between them. This CDR3 region has 12 residues. Per germline, CDR1 SEHNR and CDR2 FQNEAQ (reference sequence).

This clone was observed a few times. This chain connects TRBV10-3 to TRBJ2-7; 8 nucleotides match TRBD1. Germline lookup yields CDR1 ENHRY and CDR2 SYGVKD. V lost 3 bases to trimming and J lost 6 bases; unmatched junction nucleotides: 13. This CDR3 is 16 amino acids long. Here the CDR3 reads CAISESPQTGTGEQYF. As DNA, the CDR3 is TGTGCCATCAGTGAATCGCCACAGACAGGGACAGGCGAGCAGTACTTC.

There are a few counts of this clone. This sequence joins TRBV9 and TRBJ1-1, with 7 bases lining up with TRBD1. The germline V gene has CDR1 SGDLS and CDR2 YYNGEE. CDR3 length: 15 amino acids. V was clipped by 2 bases and J by 0 bases; unmatched bases: 4. CDR3 sequence reads: CASSVGDSLNTEAFF. CDR3 sequence (DNA): TGTGCCAGCAGCGTCGGGGACAGCTTGAACACTGAAGCTTTCTTT.

The gene calls are TRBV30 and TRBJ2-3; 8 bases agree with TRBD2. The CDR3 has 15 amino acids. CDR1 and CDR2 (germline): GTSNPN, SVGIG (reference sequence). V lost 3 bases and J lost 4; bases outside the gene matches: 9. CDR3 sequence reads: CAWRIAGGMADTQYF. For the CDR3, the DNA is TGTGCCTGGAGGATTGCGGGAGGTATGGCAGATACGCAGTATTTT.

This clone was detected only a few times. It is likely a read error, because the conserved phenylalanine at the end of the CDR3 is missing. The DNA is omitted, as the CDR3 cannot be located on it reliably, and the CDR3 follows TCRdb's listing. The CDR3 region is CASSLGTGST. The chain carries TRBV5-8 and TRBJ1-1; the table gives TRBD1 as D, unverified against the DNA. Germline assignment: CDR1 SGHTS and CDR2 YDEGEE. The CDR3 extends over 10 residues, inclusive of both ends.

This chain links TRBV25-1 with TRBJ2-3; D might be TRBD1 (7 bases). Looked up from germline, CDR1 is MGHDK and CDR2 is SYGVNS. Trimming removed 1 base at V and 4 bases at J, with 15 bases between. The CDR3 spans 16 residues. The DNA for the CDR3 is TGTGCCAGCAGTGAATCACAGGGGACTGGTGCAGATACGCAGTATTTT. This gives the protein CASSESQGTGADTQYF.

The chain links TRBV4-1 to TRBJ1-5; 8 bases align to TRBD1. Germline loops: CDR1 MGHRA, CDR2 YSYEKL. CDR3 size: 15 residues. V lost 6 bases and J lost 0; bases outside the gene matches: 4. The CDR3 spells CASRHQGASNQPQHF. In DNA form, the CDR3 reads TGCGCCAGCAGACACCAGGGGGCTAGCAATCAGCCCCAGCATTTT.

V gene TRBV7-8 combines with J gene TRBJ2-5; 11 nucleotides align to TRBD2. The V gene end was trimmed by 4 bases and the J gene end by 5 bases; junction bases not matched to a gene: 6. This CDR3 region has 15 residues. Germline CDR1 and CDR2: SGHVS and FQNEAQ. The CDR3 region has the DNA TGTGCCAGCAGCTCTCAACTAGCGGGAGCTGAGACCCAGTACTTC. Its translation is CASSSQLAGAETQYF.

The chain couples TRBV27 to TRBJ2-3; 10 bases fit TRBD2. This CDR3 comprises 17 residues. The germline gives CDR1 MNHEY, CDR2 SMNVEV (reference sequence). V dropped 4 bases and J dropped 2; count of bases not matched to a gene: 9. The CDR3 is CASSSRTSGAPTDTQYF. Written as DNA, the CDR3 is TGTGCCAGCAGTTCCAGGACTAGCGGAGCTCCCACAGATACGCAGTATTTT.

The V call is TRBV6-6, the J call TRBJ2-3; TRBD1 matches 8 bases. V lost 1 base and J lost 8; bases outside the gene matches: 5. The CDR3 totals 14 residues. Germline V lookup: CDR1 MNHNY, CDR2 SVGAGI (reference sequence). DNA for the CDR3: TGTGCCAGCAGTTACTTGACAGGGGAGGCTACGCAGTATTTT. Its protein is CASSYLTGEATQYF.

V and J are TRBV5-1 and TRBJ2-7, with a weak D call TRBD2 (6 bases). The CDR3 totals 13 residues. Looked up from germline, CDR1 is SGHRS and CDR2 is YFSETQ. With 0 bases removed from V and 8 bases from J, the gap between germline ends came to 12 bases. The CDR3 nucleotides are TGCGCCAGCAGCTTGGCCGGGGAGGTTCAGCAGTACTTC. Its protein is CASSLAGEVQQYF.

V usage is TRBV9 and J usage is TRBJ2-2; perhaps TRBD1 as D (6 bases). CDR3 length: 14 amino acids. Trimming removed 3 bases from V and 1 base from J, with 7 bases in between. Germline values: CDR1 SGDLS, CDR2 YYNGEE. The DNA for the CDR3 is TGTGCCAGCAGCGGGGGGCTGAACACCGGGGAGCTGTTTTTT. It specifies CASSGGLNTGELFF. Full variable domain (missing parts from reference TRBV9 and TRBJ2-2): DSGVTQTPKHLITATGQRVTLRCSPRSGDLSVYWYQQSLDQGLQFLIQYYNGEERAKGNILERFSAQQFPDLHSELNLSSLELGDSALYFCASSGGLNTGELFFGEGSRLTVL.

Only one count was recorded for this clone. The gene calls are TRBV7-3 and TRBJ2-7; TRBD2 matches 9 bases. Germline V gives CDR1 SGHTA, CDR2 FQGTGA. CDR3 length: 13 amino acids. Trimming at V came to 6 bases and at J to 6 bases, leaving 6 bases not matched to a gene. The CDR3 bases are TGTGCCAGCAGGTTAGCGGGAGTCTCCGAGCAGTACTTC. It codes for CASRLAGVSEQYF.

This clone was counted between two and nine times. The chain joins TRBV15 to TRBJ1-4; D might be TRBD1 (5 bases). V gave up 0 bases and J gave up 5 bases, with 16 bases separating them. CDR3 length: 17 residues. Looked up from germline, CDR1 is LNHNV and CDR2 is YYDKDF (reference sequence). CDR3 sequence (DNA): TGTGCCACCAGCAGAGATGGCGCGGGGGGAAGGAATGAAAAACTGTTTTTT. Residues: CATSRDGAGGRNEKLFF.

This clone came up a few times. The V gene is TRBV7-9, the J gene TRBJ2-1; D unresolved. This CDR3 has 15 amino acids. Trimming took 5 bases from V and 3 from J, leaving 14 bases between them. Germline V CDR1 and CDR2: SEHNR, FQNEAQ (reference sequence). CDR3 amino acids: CASSPLRGGYNEQFF. CDR3 nucleotide sequence: TGTGCCAGCAGCCCGCTTCGCGGCGGCTACAATGAGCAGTTCTTC.

This chain links TRBV29-1 with TRBJ2-7; 7 bases are a match to TRBD1. The CDR3 runs to 14 residues. J gave up 3 bases and V 6 bases, and 11 bases lay outside the gene matches. The germline V gene has CDR1 SQVTM and CDR2 ANQGSEA. The CDR3 loop is CSVTPFGTDYEQYF. Here the CDR3 DNA reads TGCAGCGTCACTCCGTTCGGGACAGACTACGAGCAGTACTTC.

The chain is built from TRBV6-5 and TRBJ1-2, with 8 bases lining up with TRBD1. CDR1 and CDR2 from the germline V gene are MNHEY and SVGAGI. V lost 6 bases, J lost 1 base, and 7 bases stayed unmatched. This CDR3 region has 15 residues. The CDR3 protein is CASSYGTGRNYGYTF. The CDR3 DNA follows: TGTGCCAGCAGCTACGGGACAGGCCGTAACTATGGCTACACCTTC.